What follows describes a single T cell receptor (beta chain). The data belong to a study of control samples from healthy donors and cancer patients. The CDR3 length is 16 residues. V lost 5 bases, J lost 2 bases, and 16 bases lay in between. CDR1 and CDR2 from the germline V gene are MNHEY and SMNVEV (reference sequence). Method: immunoSEQ multiplex PCR; TCRdb's copy keeps in-frame clones and lacks some. The table includes around 190,000 clones, approximately 90% detected once. The sample comprised blood. The rearrangement links TRBV27 to TRBJ1-5; no reliable D call. The origin of this receptor is a man aged 25-45 years in good health. The CDR3 region is CASSPRLNKGNQPQHF. In DNA, the CDR3 is TGTGCCAGCAGTCCTCGTTTAAATAAGGGCAATCAGCCCCAGCATTTT.